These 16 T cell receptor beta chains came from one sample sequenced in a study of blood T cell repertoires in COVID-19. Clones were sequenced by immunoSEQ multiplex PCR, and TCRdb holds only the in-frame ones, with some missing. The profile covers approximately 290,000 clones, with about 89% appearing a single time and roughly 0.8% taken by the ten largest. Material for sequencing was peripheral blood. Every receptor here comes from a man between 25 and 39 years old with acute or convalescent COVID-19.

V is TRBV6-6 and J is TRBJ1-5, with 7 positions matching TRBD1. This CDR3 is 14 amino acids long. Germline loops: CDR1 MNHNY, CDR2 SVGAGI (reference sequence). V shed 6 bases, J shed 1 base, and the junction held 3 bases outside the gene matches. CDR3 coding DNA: TGTGCCAGCAGAGACAGGGTAAGCAATCAGCCCCAGCATTTT. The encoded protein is CASRDRVSNQPQHF.

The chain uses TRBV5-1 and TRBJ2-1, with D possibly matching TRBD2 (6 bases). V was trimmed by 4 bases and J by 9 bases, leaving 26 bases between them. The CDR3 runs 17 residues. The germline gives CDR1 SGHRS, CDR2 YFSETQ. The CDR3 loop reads CASSRLYRDSEGSEQFF. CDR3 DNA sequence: TGCGCCAGCAGCAGGCTTTACCGGGACTCCGAGGGCAGTGAGCAGTTCTTC.

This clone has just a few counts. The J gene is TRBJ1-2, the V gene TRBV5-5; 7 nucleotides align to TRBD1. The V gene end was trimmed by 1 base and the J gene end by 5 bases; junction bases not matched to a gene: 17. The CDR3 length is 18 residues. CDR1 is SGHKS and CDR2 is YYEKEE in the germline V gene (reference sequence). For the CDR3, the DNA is TGTGCCAGCAGCTTGCGAACCAAATTTACAGGGGCGTGGTATGGCTACACCTTC. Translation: CASSLRTKFTGAWYGYTF.

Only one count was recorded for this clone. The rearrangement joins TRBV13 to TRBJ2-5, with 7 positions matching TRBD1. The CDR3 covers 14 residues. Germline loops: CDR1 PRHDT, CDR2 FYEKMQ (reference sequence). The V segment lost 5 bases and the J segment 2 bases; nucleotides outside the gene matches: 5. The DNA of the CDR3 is TGTGCCAGCAGCCGCCGGGACAGACAAGAGACCCAGTACTTC. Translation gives CASSRRDRQETQYF.

The CDR3 DNA follows: TGCGCCAGCAGCCAAGTGGGGCAGAACAATGGCTACACCTTC. Its protein is CASSQVGQNNGYTF. The rearrangement joins TRBV4-1 to TRBJ1-2; maybe TRBD1 (5 bases). The CDR3 is 14 amino acids. The germline V and J ends were trimmed by 1 base and 6 bases, with 12 bases remaining between them. Per germline, CDR1 MGHRA and CDR2 YSYEKL.

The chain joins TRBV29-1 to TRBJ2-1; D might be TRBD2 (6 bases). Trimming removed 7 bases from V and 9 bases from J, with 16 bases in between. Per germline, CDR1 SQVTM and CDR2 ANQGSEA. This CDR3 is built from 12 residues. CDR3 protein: CSALVAESEQFF. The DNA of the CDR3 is TGCAGCGCGCTCGTAGCGGAGAGTGAGCAGTTCTTC.

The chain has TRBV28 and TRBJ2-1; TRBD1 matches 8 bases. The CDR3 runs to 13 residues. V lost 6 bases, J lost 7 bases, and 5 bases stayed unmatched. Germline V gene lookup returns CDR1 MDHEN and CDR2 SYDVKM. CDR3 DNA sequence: TGTGCCAGCAGGACAGGGGCTTGGAATGAGCAGTTCTTC. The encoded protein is CASRTGAWNEQFF.

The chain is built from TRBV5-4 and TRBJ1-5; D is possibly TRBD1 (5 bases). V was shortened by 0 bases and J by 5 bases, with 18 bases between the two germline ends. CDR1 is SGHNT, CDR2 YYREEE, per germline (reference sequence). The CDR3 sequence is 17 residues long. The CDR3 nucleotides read TGTGCCAGCAGCTTGGGAGCGGAGGGGCAGGCCCATCAGCCCCAGCATTTT. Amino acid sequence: CASSLGAEGQAHQPQHF.

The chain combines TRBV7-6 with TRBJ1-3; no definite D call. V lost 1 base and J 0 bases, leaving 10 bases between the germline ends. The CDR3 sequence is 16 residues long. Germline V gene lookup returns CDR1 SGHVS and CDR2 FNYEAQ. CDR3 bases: TGTGCCAGCAGCTTAGTGCCAGCGAGCTCTGGAAACACCATATATTTT. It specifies CASSLVPASSGNTIYF.

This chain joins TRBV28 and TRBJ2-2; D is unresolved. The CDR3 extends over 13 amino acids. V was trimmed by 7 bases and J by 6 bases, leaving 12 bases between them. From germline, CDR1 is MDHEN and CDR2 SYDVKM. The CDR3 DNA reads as TGTGCCAGCATCGCAGAATTGGCCGGGGAGCTGTTTTTT. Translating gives CASIAELAGELFF. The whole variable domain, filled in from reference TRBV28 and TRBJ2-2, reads DVKVTQSSRYLVKRTGEKVFLECVQDMDHENMFWYRQDPGLGLRLIYFSYDVKMKEKGDIPEGYSVSREKKERFSLILESASTNQTSMYLCASIAELAGELFFGEGSRLTVL.

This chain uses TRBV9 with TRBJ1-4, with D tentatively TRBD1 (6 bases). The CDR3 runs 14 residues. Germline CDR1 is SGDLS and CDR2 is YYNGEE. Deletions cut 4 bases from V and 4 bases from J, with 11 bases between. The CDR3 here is CASSWGPSNEKLFF. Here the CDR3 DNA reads TGTGCCAGCAGCTGGGGGCCGAGTAATGAAAAACTGTTTTTT.

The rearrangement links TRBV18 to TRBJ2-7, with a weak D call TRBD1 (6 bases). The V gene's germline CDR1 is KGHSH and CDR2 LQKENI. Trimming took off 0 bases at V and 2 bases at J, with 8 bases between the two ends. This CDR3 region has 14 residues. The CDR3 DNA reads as TGTGCCAGCTCACCACCCCAGGGGACCTACGAGCAGTACTTC. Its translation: CASSPPQGTYEQYF.

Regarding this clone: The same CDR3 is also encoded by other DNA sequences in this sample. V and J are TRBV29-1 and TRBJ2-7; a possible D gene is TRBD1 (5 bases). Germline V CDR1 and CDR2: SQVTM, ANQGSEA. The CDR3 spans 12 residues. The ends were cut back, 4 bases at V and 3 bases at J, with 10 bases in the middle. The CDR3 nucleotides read TGCAGCGTTGTTCAGGGAAGCTACGAGCAGTACTTC. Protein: CSVVQGSYEQYF.

The CDR3 nucleotides are TGTGCCAGCAGCTCCGGGACTAGCGGGAAAGATACGCAGTATTTT. Amino acid sequence: CASSSGTSGKDTQYF. This chain links TRBV5-4 with TRBJ2-3; 13 bases map to TRBD2. The junction had 3 bases not matched to a gene; V was cut back by 3 bases and J by 5 bases. There are 15 residues in the CDR3. CDR1 and CDR2 from the germline V gene are SGHNT and YYREEE (reference sequence).

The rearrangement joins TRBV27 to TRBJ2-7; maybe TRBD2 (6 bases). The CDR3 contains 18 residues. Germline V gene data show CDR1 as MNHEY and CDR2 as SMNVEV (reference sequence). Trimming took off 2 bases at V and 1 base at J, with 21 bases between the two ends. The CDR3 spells CASSLSPRRASESYEQYF. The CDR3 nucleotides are TGTGCCAGCAGTTTAAGCCCCCGACGGGCTAGCGAGTCCTACGAGCAGTACTTC.

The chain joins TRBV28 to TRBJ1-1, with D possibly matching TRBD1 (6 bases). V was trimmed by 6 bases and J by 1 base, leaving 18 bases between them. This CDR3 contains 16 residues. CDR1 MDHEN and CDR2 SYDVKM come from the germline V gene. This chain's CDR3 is CASSPPGGWKNTEAFF. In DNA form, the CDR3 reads TGTGCCAGCAGCCCACCGGGGGGCTGGAAGAACACTGAAGCTTTCTTT.